A selection of T cell receptor beta chains follows, all from one sample in a study of blood T cell repertoires in COVID-19. Assay: immunoSEQ multiplex PCR; the TCRdb copy retains only in-frame clones and omits some. Found here are a few hundred thousand clones, 80% to 85% of them singletons; the top ten hold 10%. Sequenced sample: peripheral blood. These TCRs come from a woman older than 75 with COVID-19, enrolled during active disease. CDR3s include the opening cysteine and the closing phenylalanine or tryptophan. A D gene is named only where the DNA matches it firmly. Clone size appears in some rows only: once, few, many, or a class for an expanded clone.

size: NA; V: TRBV24-1; J: TRBJ1-1; D: NA; DNA: TGTGCCACCAGTGATCCAGGGGTCACTGAAGCTTTCTTT; CDR3: CATSDPGVTEAFF
size: NA; V: TRBV6-2/TRBV6-3; J: TRBJ1-5; D: TRBD1; DNA: TGTGCCAGCAGTGGAAGATTACGGACAGGCCTCAATCAGCCCCAGCATTTT; CDR3: CASSGRLRTGLNQPQHF
size: NA; V: TRBV20-1; J: TRBJ1-4; D: TRBD1; DNA: TGCAGTGCTAGTCTGACAGGGACTTCTAATGAAAAACTGTTTTTT; CDR3: CSASLTGTSNEKLFF
size: NA; V: TRBV18; J: TRBJ1-1; D: NA; DNA: TGTGCCAGCTCACCACCGGAGAACATGAACACTGAAGCTTTCTTT; CDR3: CASSPPENMNTEAFF
size: NA; V: TRBV6-4; J: TRBJ1-5; D: NA; DNA: TGTGCCAGCAGTGAATATCTTCAATGGGCAGGGAAACAGCCCCAGCATTTT; CDR3: CASSEYLQWAGKQPQHF
size: NA; V: TRBV5-8; J: TRBJ2-2; D: NA; DNA: TGTGCCAGCAGTCTGAGGACAGCCGCCGGTGGCGGGGAGCTGTTTTTT; CDR3: CASSLRTAAGGGELFF
size: NA; V: TRBV29-1; J: TRBJ1-1; D: TRBD1; DNA: TGCAGCCTTGAACAGGGGCGGGGGACTGAAGCTTTCTTT; CDR3: CSLEQGRGTEAFF
size: few; V: TRBV2; J: TRBJ1-2; D: NA; DNA: TGTGCCAGCATGGTCAGGGTTAATGGCTACACCTTC; CDR3: CASMVRVNGYTF
size: NA; V: TRBV27; J: TRBJ1-2; D: NA; DNA: TGTGCCAGCAGTTCAGCGCGGTCCCCGGGAGGCTACACCTTC; CDR3: CASSSARSPGGYTF
size: NA; V: TRBV7-6; J: TRBJ2-2; D: NA; DNA: TGTGCCAGCAGCTCACTAGAGGCGCGCACCGGGGAGCTGTTTTTT; CDR3: CASSSLEARTGELFF
size: NA; V: TRBV3-1/TRBV3-2; J: TRBJ2-3; D: NA; DNA: TGTGCCAGCAGCCAAAACCCGGGAAAAGATACGCAGTATTTT; CDR3: CASSQNPGKDTQYF
size: NA; V: TRBV19; J: TRBJ2-7; D: TRBD2; DNA: TGTGCCAGTAGTCAGTCTAGCGGCCCCTACGAGCAGTACTTC; CDR3: CASSQSSGPYEQYF
size: NA; V: TRBV6-2/TRBV6-3; J: TRBJ1-1; D: NA; DNA: TGTGCCAGCAGTTTCACAGGGTTTTATTTGAACACTGAAGCTTTCTTT; CDR3: CASSFTGFYLNTEAFF
size: once; V: TRBV5-1; J: TRBJ1-6; D: NA; DNA: TGCGCCAGCAGCTTGGCCGAGAATTCACCCCTCCACTTT; CDR3: CASSLAENSPLHF
size: few; V: TRBV4-1; J: TRBJ2-3; D: NA; DNA: TGCGCCAGCAGCCAAGGAGGGAACCCAGATACGCAGTATTTT; CDR3: CASSQGGNPDTQYF
size: NA; V: TRBV4-3; J: TRBJ1-2; D: NA; DNA: TGCGCCAGCAGCCAGATTTACTCACAGACGCCCTACTATGGCTACACCTTC; CDR3: CASSQIYSQTPYYGYTF
size: once; V: TRBV2; J: TRBJ2-2; D: NA; DNA: TGTGCCAGCAGTGGAGGACAGTCGAACACCGGGGAGCTGTTTTTT; CDR3: CASSGGQSNTGELFF
size: NA; V: TRBV5-4; J: TRBJ2-5; D: TRBD2; DNA: TGTGCCAGCAGCTCGGGAGGGTCCAAAGAGACCCAGTACTTC; CDR3: CASSSGGSKETQYF
size: NA; V: TRBV19; J: TRBJ1-5; D: NA; DNA: TGTGCCAGTAGTCCTCTCCCAGGGGTCGATGGCCAGCCCCAGCATTTT; CDR3: CASSPLPGVDGQPQHF
size: few; V: TRBV7-3; J: TRBJ1-1; D: NA; DNA: TGTGCCAGCAGCAGGGGGAAGAACACTGAAGCTTTCTTT; CDR3: CASSRGKNTEAFF
size: NA; V: TRBV28; J: TRBJ1-1; D: NA; DNA: TGTGCCAGCAGATCCCAGGGGTCTGGGCAAACTGAAGCTTTCTTT; CDR3: CASRSQGSGQTEAFF
size: once; V: TRBV28; J: TRBJ1-6; D: TRBD1; DNA: TGTGCCAGCAGTTTCGGGGGCCCACAGGGGTTGGGGAATTCACCCCTCCACTTT; CDR3: CASSFGGPQGLGNSPLHF
size: NA; V: TRBV5-5; J: TRBJ1-2; D: NA; DNA: TGTGCCAGCAGCCACCCGGGTGGCTATGGCTACACCTTC; CDR3: CASSHPGGYGYTF
size: NA; V: TRBV5-4; J: TRBJ1-2; D: NA; DNA: TGTGCCAGCAGCTTGCCCGCATTCAAAGGGGATGGCTACACCTTC; CDR3: CASSLPAFKGDGYTF
size: NA; V: TRBV6-6; J: TRBJ1-1; D: NA; DNA: TGTGCCAGCAGTATTAGGGGAAACACTGAAGCTTTCTTT; CDR3: CASSIRGNTEAFF
size: few; V: TRBV5-5; J: TRBJ1-5; D: NA; DNA: TGTGCCAGCAGCTGGGGCTTCAATCAGCCCCAGCATTTT; CDR3: CASSWGFNQPQHF
size: NA; V: TRBV20-1; J: TRBJ1-4; D: NA; DNA: TGCAGGGTGACAGTCGGTGAAAAACTGTTTTTT; CDR3: CRVTVGEKLFF
size: NA; V: TRBV29-1; J: TRBJ1-1; D: NA; DNA: TGCAGCGTTCAGGCCCAAGGGAACACTGAAGCTTTCTTT; CDR3: CSVQAQGNTEAFF
size: NA; V: TRBV30; J: TRBJ2-7; D: NA; DNA: TGTGCCTGGACAAGGGACATAGCCTACGAGCAGTACTTC; CDR3: CAWTRDIAYEQYF
size: NA; V: TRBV5-6; J: TRBJ1-3; D: TRBD1; DNA: TGTGCCAGCAGCCGCCGGACAGGGGCTTACACCATATATTTT; CDR3: CASSRRTGAYTIYF
size: NA; V: TRBV3-1/TRBV3-2; J: TRBJ1-6; D: NA; DNA: TGTGCCAGCGCCCTAGGGACATCAGGTTCACCCCTCCACTTT; CDR3: CASALGTSGSPLHF
size: NA; V: TRBV28; J: TRBJ1-2; D: TRBD1; DNA: TGTGCCAGCAGAACACTCGGACAGGGGGTCGGGTACACCTTC; CDR3: CASRTLGQGVGYTF
size: NA; V: TRBV2; J: TRBJ2-7; D: TRBD2; DNA: TGTGCCAGCAGTGTAGGCGGGGGTTCCTACGAGCAGTACTTC; CDR3: CASSVGGGSYEQYF
size: NA; V: TRBV7-8; J: TRBJ1-2; D: NA; DNA: TGTGCCAGCAGCCCAGGGTCTTCTTATGGCTACACCTTC; CDR3: CASSPGSSYGYTF
size: NA; V: TRBV3-1/TRBV3-2; J: TRBJ1-6; D: NA; DNA: TGTGCCAGCAGCCTACAGGGTGGTTCACCCCTCCACTTT; CDR3: CASSLQGGSPLHF
size: NA; V: TRBV9; J: TRBJ2-1; D: NA; DNA: TGTGCCAGCAGCGGCAGGGAATTCACCTACAATGAGCAGTTCTTC; CDR3: CASSGREFTYNEQFF
size: NA; V: TRBV10-2; J: TRBJ1-2; D: NA; DNA: TGCGCCAGCAGTGAGCAAGCACCTAACTATGGCTACACCTTC; CDR3: CASSEQAPNYGYTF
size: once; V: TRBV30; J: TRBJ1-2; D: TRBD1; DNA: TGTGCCTGGAGTCCAATACAGGGGTCCTCCTATGGCTACACCTTC; CDR3: CAWSPIQGSSYGYTF
size: NA; V: TRBV6-6; J: TRBJ1-5; D: NA; DNA: TGTGCCAGCAGTTACCGTACAGGGCCCCAGCATTTT; CDR3: CASSYRTGPQHF
size: few; V: TRBV6-1; J: TRBJ1-2; D: NA; DNA: TGTGCCAGCAGTGACCATCACAGGACTACTGGGTATGGCTACACCTTC; CDR3: CASSDHHRTTGYGYTF
size: NA; V: TRBV6-6; J: TRBJ1-3; D: TRBD1; DNA: TGTGCCAGCAGGCCTGACAGGGTTGGTGGAAACACCATATATTTT; CDR3: CASRPDRVGGNTIYF
size: NA; V: TRBV19; J: TRBJ2-1; D: TRBD2; DNA: TGTGCCAGTAGTGTTCAAACTAGCGGGATCTACAATGAGCAGTTCTTC; CDR3: CASSVQTSGIYNEQFF
size: NA; V: TRBV4-3; J: TRBJ1-2; D: NA; DNA: TGCGCCAGCAGCCAAGATATAACAGACTATGGCTACACCTTC; CDR3: CASSQDITDYGYTF
size: NA; V: TRBV5-1; J: TRBJ1-1; D: NA; DNA: TGCGCCAGCAGCTTGGTGTCAGGGACAACTGAAGCTTTCTTT; CDR3: CASSLVSGTTEAFF
size: NA; V: TRBV18; J: TRBJ1-2; D: NA; DNA: TGTGCCAGCTCACCCGACAACGTAGGCTACACCTTC; CDR3: CASSPDNVGYTF
size: NA; V: TRBV19; J: TRBJ1-5; D: NA; DNA: TGTGCCAGTAGTATAAACAGTGCTAGCAATCAGCCCCAGCATTTT; CDR3: CASSINSASNQPQHF
size: NA; V: TRBV6-5; J: TRBJ2-1; D: TRBD2; DNA: TGTGCCAGCAGTTACTCGCCGCGGGGGAATGAGCAGTTCTTC; CDR3: CASSYSPRGNEQFF
size: NA; V: TRBV10-2; J: TRBJ1-3; D: NA; DNA: TGCGCCAGCAGTGAGTCCCCGAGCTCTGGAAACACCATATATTTT; CDR3: CASSESPSSGNTIYF
size: NA; V: TRBV30; J: TRBJ2-7; D: TRBD1; DNA: TGTGCCTGGGGTCAGGGGGCCCCCGAGCAGTACTTC; CDR3: CAWGQGAPEQYF
size: NA; V: TRBV6-6; J: TRBJ1-1; D: NA; DNA: TGTGCCAGCAGGGAAGGGTACGGAGGTGAAGCTTTCTTT; CDR3: CASREGYGGEAFF
size: NA; V: TRBV6-5; J: TRBJ1-5; D: TRBD1; DNA: TGTGCCAGCTCCAGGGGGGACAGCAATCAGCCCCAGCATTTT; CDR3: CASSRGDSNQPQHF
size: once; V: TRBV4-1; J: TRBJ2-3; D: TRBD2; DNA: TGCGCCAGCAGCCGAGGGACTAGTCAAAGAGATACGCAGTATTTT; CDR3: CASSRGTSQRDTQYF
size: NA; V: TRBV6-2/TRBV6-3; J: TRBJ2-5; D: TRBD2; DNA: TGTGCCAGCAGTTCCGTTGGACTAGCGGGGCAAGAGACCCAGTACTTC; CDR3: CASSSVGLAGQETQYF
size: NA; V: TRBV6-5; J: TRBJ2-1; D: TRBD1; DNA: TGTGCCAGCAGCCAGGGGGCAGGGTGGAATGAGCAGTTCTTC; CDR3: CASSQGAGWNEQFF